These T cell receptor beta chains were read from a single sample in a study of shared clonotypes between healthy human individuals. The repertoire was sequenced with immunoSEQ multiplex PCR; TCRdb's copy has only in-frame clones and lacks some. Of some 1 million clones listed, around 76% are singletons. The sequencing input was memory CD4+ T cells sorted from blood. These receptor sequences come from a man between 18 and 35 years old in good health. Both conserved end residues are part of each CDR3. Each record gives: clone size, D gene, V gene, J gene, CDR3 DNA, CDR3 protein. D genes are given only for firm matches. Clone size is shown for a subset of rows, as once, few, many or a class of expanded clone.

.	.	TRBV4-1	TRBJ1-1	TGCGCCAGCAGCCAAGTACAGGGTAAGGTGAACACTGAAGCTTTCTTT	CASSQVQGKVNTEAFF
.	.	TRBV12-5	TRBJ2-5	TGTGCTAGTGGTTCCTCCGGGACCGCAACTCGAGAGACCCAGTACTTC	CASGSSGTATRETQYF
.	.	TRBV7-8	TRBJ2-7	TGTGCCAGCAGCTTAAGCCCCGGGAGCACCTACGAGCAGTACTTC	CASSLSPGSTYEQYF
.	.	TRBV2	TRBJ2-1	TGTGCCAGCAGCGGGGGACCGGGACTCGGGAATGAGCAGTTCTTC	CASSGGPGLGNEQFF
.	.	TRBV28	TRBJ1-2	TGTGCCAGCAGTTTAAGTCTCCTTAACTATGGCTACACCTTC	CASSLSLLNYGYTF
.	TRBD1	TRBV30	TRBJ2-1	TGTGCCTGGAGTGGGGGACAGGGGCTGTACAATGAGCAGTTCTTC	CAWSGGQGLYNEQFF
few	.	TRBV5-1	TRBJ1-2	TGCGCCAGCAGCTTGAACAGGTTCTATGGCTACACCTTC	CASSLNRFYGYTF
.	TRBD1	TRBV5-1	TRBJ1-4	TGCGCCAGCAGCGGGGACAGGGGAAAACTGTTTTTT	CASSGDRGKLFF
.	.	TRBV30	TRBJ2-5	TGTGCCTGGAGTTTAGTAGGAGAGACCCAGTACTTC	CAWSLVGETQYF
.	TRBD2	TRBV7-9	TRBJ2-3	TGTGCCAGCAGCAGGACTAGCGGAGGGCGAGATACGCAGTATTTT	CASSRTSGGRDTQYF
.	TRBD1	TRBV5-1	TRBJ2-7	TGCGCCAGCAGCCGTACCGGACAGGGGGTGAGCGAGCAGTACTTC	CASSRTGQGVSEQYF
once	.	TRBV6-1	TRBJ1-6	TGTGCCAGCGGGGACTATAATTCACCCCTCCACTTT	CASGDYNSPLHF
once	.	TRBV7-2	TRBJ1-2	TGTGCCAGCAGCTTAGCGGCCAGGGGATACTATGGCTACACCTTC	CASSLAARGYYGYTF
.	.	TRBV5-4	TRBJ2-3	TGTGCCAGCAGCTTGGGGGACGTTATTGCAGATACGCAGTATTTT	CASSLGDVIADTQYF
.	TRBD2	TRBV7-2	TRBJ2-1	TGTGCCAGCAGCTTCTCGCAGGCTAGCGGGATTGGTGAGCAGTTCTTC	CASSFSQASGIGEQFF
.	.	TRBV20-1	TRBJ1-2	TGCAAGAGCAGCCTCAACTATGGCTACACCTTC	CKSSLNYGYTF
.	TRBD1	TRBV7-9	TRBJ2-1	TGTGCCAGCAGCCGACCGGGACAGATAAACAATGAGCAGTTCTTC	CASSRPGQINNEQFF
.	.	TRBV10-3	TRBJ2-7	TGTGCCATCAGTGAGTCAGGCCTAACGAGCTCCTACGAGCAGTACTTC	CAISESGLTSSYEQYF
.	.	TRBV5-4	TRBJ2-3	TGTGCCAGCAGCTTGGGGGCAGGGTCAACAGATACGCAGTATTTT	CASSLGAGSTDTQYF
.	.	TRBV7-9	TRBJ1-3	TGTGCCAGCAGCCCAGGGTTATCTGGAAACACCATATATTTT	CASSPGLSGNTIYF
once	.	TRBV6-5	TRBJ2-7	TGTGCCAGCAGTTACTCGTGGCAGGGCTGGTACGAGCAGTACTTC	CASSYSWQGWYEQYF
.	.	TRBV28	TRBJ1-1	TGTGCCAGCAGTCGCAGGGCCCTGAACACTGAAGCTTTCTTT	CASSRRALNTEAFF
.	.	TRBV5-6	TRBJ1-4	TGTGCCAGCAGCCGGGCCAAAGAAAAACTGTTTTTT	CASSRAKEKLFF
once	TRBD2	TRBV4-1	TRBJ2-2	TGCGCCAGCAGTCCGAGCGGGAGGGGCACCGGGGAGCTGTTTTTT	CASSPSGRGTGELFF
.	.	TRBV7-9	TRBJ1-4	TGTGCCAGCAGCCTCGGGGGACTTAATGAAAAACTGTTTTTT	CASSLGGLNEKLFF
.	TRBD2	TRBV2	TRBJ2-1	TGTGCCAGTGATAGCGGGAGGTTACAAAATGAGCAGTTCTTC	CASDSGRLQNEQFF
.	TRBD1	TRBV13	TRBJ2-6	TGTGCCAGCAGCTCAGACAGGGGGCTCGGGGCCAACGTCCTGACTTTC	CASSSDRGLGANVLTF
.	.	TRBV7-2	TRBJ1-5	TGTGCCAGCAGCGTCTGGGCCGCGTCGGTAGGTCAGCCCCAGCATTTT	CASSVWAASVGQPQHF
.	.	TRBV4-3	TRBJ2-1	TGCGCCAGCAGCCCGTGGCAGAACAATGAGCAGTTCTTC	CASSPWQNNEQFF
.	.	TRBV6-1	TRBJ1-5	TGTGCCAGCAGTGACCCTCAATATACAGGGCATAGCAATCAGCCCCAGCATTTT	CASSDPQYTGHSNQPQHF
once	.	TRBV30	TRBJ2-7	TGTGCCTGGAGTGTATCCGGGACCTCCTACGAGCAGTACTTC	CAWSVSGTSYEQYF
.	TRBD2	TRBV4-1	TRBJ2-2	TGCGCCAGCAGCCAACGGGAGGGTCTGAACACCGGGGAGCTGTTTTTT	CASSQREGLNTGELFF
.	TRBD2	TRBV5-6	TRBJ2-3	TGTGCCAGCAGCCTGTACTTAGCGGGGAGCACAGATACGCAGTATTTT	CASSLYLAGSTDTQYF
.	.	TRBV30	TRBJ1-5	TGTGCCTGGAGTAGCGAAGGCAATCAGCCCCAGCATTTT	CAWSSEGNQPQHF
.	.	TRBV6-5	TRBJ2-2	TGTGCCAGCAGTTACTTCCGACAGCAAACCGGGGAGCTGTTTTTT	CASSYFRQQTGELFF
.	TRBD1	TRBV5-4	TRBJ1-1	TGTGCCAGCAGCTTCGGGGGACAGGGAAACACTGAAGCTTTCTTT	CASSFGGQGNTEAFF
.	TRBD1	TRBV5-1	TRBJ2-7	TGCGCCAGCAGCCGGGACAGTTACGAGCAGTACTTC	CASSRDSYEQYF
.	.	TRBV19	TRBJ2-1	TGTGCCAGTAGTACGACTAGGGGGTTGGATGAGCAGTTCTTC	CASSTTRGLDEQFF
.	.	TRBV30	TRBJ1-1	TGTGCCTGGAGTGTCGGCACTGAAGCTTTCTTT	CAWSVGTEAFF
.	TRBD2	TRBV5-4	TRBJ2-3	TGTGCCAGCAGCGTCGGGACTAGCACCAGGTCTAGCACAGATACGCAGTATTTT	CASSVGTSTRSSTDTQYF
.	.	TRBV5-1	TRBJ2-7	TGCGCCAGCAGTGGCGAGGCCAGCTCCTACGAGCAGTACTTC	CASSGEASSYEQYF
.	.	TRBV2	TRBJ1-3	TGTGCCAGCAGTAGGGAAGGGTCAGGAAACACCATATATTTT	CASSREGSGNTIYF
.	.	TRBV10-2	TRBJ2-7	TGCGCCAGCATGAGGCAAGGGAACGAGCAGTACTTC	CASMRQGNEQYF
.	TRBD2	TRBV5-1	TRBJ2-1	TGCGCCAGCAGCTTGACAGCGGGGGCGGTTGAGCAGTTCTTC	CASSLTAGAVEQFF
few	.	TRBV11-3	TRBJ2-2	TGTGCCAGCAGCTTAGTTTCGGGGGACACCGGGGAGCTGTTTTTT	CASSLVSGDTGELFF
.	TRBD2	TRBV25-1	TRBJ2-1	TGTGCCAGCAGTAGGATAGCGGGATATACGAATGAGCAGTTCTTC	CASSRIAGYTNEQFF
.	.	TRBV18	TRBJ2-2	TGTGCCAGCTCACCATTAGCAGACCTGACCGGGGAGCTGTTTTTT	CASSPLADLTGELFF
.	.	TRBV5-1	TRBJ1-2	TGCGCCAGCAGCTTGGTACAGGGAAATGGCTACACCTTC	CASSLVQGNGYTF
.	TRBD1	TRBV19	TRBJ2-2	TGTGCCAGTAGGGAACAGGGGACGAACACCGGGGAGCTGTTTTTT	CASREQGTNTGELFF
.	TRBD2	TRBV5-5	TRBJ2-5	TGTGCCAGCAGCCTCGGGGGGGAGAACCAAGAGACCCAGTACTTC	CASSLGGENQETQYF